The clone carrying this TCR beta chain was observed many times. Its antigen is unknown. This entry comes from a study of early T cells in non-severe SARS-CoV-2 infection. In the study overall: Chains from this unsorted whole-blood bulk RNA could not be paired. Study findings and constraints: Clonotype matching in VDJdb favored anti-spike CD8 responses and did not capture private and CD4 specificities.

The TCR library protocol attached unique molecular identifiers to the individual cDNA molecules. MiXCR was run by TCRdb on the 5' RACE reads, yielding one entry per CDR3 protein. The table shows fewer than 55,000 distinct CDR3 sequences, with about 9.3% occurring only once. This CDR3 is built from 14 residues. Germline V gene lookup returns CDR1 MNHEY and CDR2 SVGAGI. The specimen sequenced was whole blood. The chain recombines TRBV6-5 with TRBJ2-1; D is possibly TRBD2 (7 bases). This clonotype originated in an adult who was a healthcare worker with PCR-confirmed SARS-CoV-2 infection or an uninfected control (not recorded which). The CDR3 nucleotides read TGTGCTGCCCGAGGGGGGAGGGGCACAAATGAGCAGTTCTTC. Translated, it gives CAARGGRGTNEQFF.